This T cell receptor (beta chain) emerged from a study of CD8+ T cells in alopecia areata. General study points: Tofacitinib did not eliminate many expanded lesional clones from scalp or blood. Scalp sequencing also captures normal skin's resident alphabeta T cells. Tofacitinib yielded significantly lower scalp clonality and fewer expanded CD8+ clones among the top 100.

Extracted RNA was reverse transcribed, and the resulting cDNA served as sequencing template. Libraries were prepared by immunoSEQ multiplex PCR; TCRdb keeps only in-frame clonotypes and omits some of them. The table has about 64,000 clones, approximately 44% seen once. This clone has a single count. No antigen is known for it. The germline V and J ends were trimmed by 6 bases and 7 bases, with 16 bases remaining between them. From germline, CDR1 is MRHNA and CDR2 SNTAGT. The CDR3 has 14 residues. Treatment here: oral pan-JAK inhibitor, 5-10 mg twice daily. The sequence derives from a human donor with alopecia areata. The sample was CD8+ T cells sorted from blood, taken around week 37, from a patient treated with tofacitinib. The chain combines TRBV6-4 with TRBJ2-1; tentatively, D is TRBD2 (6 bases). Written as DNA, the CDR3 is TGTGCCAGCAGCCCGCAAGCGGCGGGAAATGAGCAGTTCTTC. Its translation: CASSPQAAGNEQFF.